The rows below give T cell receptor beta chains drawn from one sample of a study of cytomegalovirus exposure and HLA in healthy donors. The assay was immunoSEQ multiplex PCR, and TCRdb's table has in-frame clones only and misses some. The sample carries around 150,000 clones, roughly 80% recorded once. Sequenced input: PBMCs. The receptors here all came from a man between 45 and 60 years old in good health and CMV-seropositive. Both conserved end residues are part of each CDR3. The D gene is left open where the match is weak. Not every row has a clone size; where given, it reads once, few, many or a size class.

>TRBJ1-3|TRBV14|TRBD1|.
TGTGCCAGCAGCCCGACAGGGAACTCTGGAAACACCATATATTTT
CASSPTGNSGNTIYF
>TRBJ2-2|TRBV9|.|.
TGTGCCAGCAGCGTAGATCACAGGACGAACACCGGGGAGCTGTTTTTT
CASSVDHRTNTGELFF
>TRBJ2-2|TRBV19|.|.
TGTGCCAGTACCCATGGGCGGGGACTGCAAACCGGGGAGCTGTTTTTT
CASTHGRGLQTGELFF
>TRBJ1-5|TRBV6-5|.|few
TGTGCCAGCAGTAGCCAGGACTCAAATCAGCCCCAGCATTTT
CASSSQDSNQPQHF
>TRBJ2-1|TRBV10-1|.|.
TGCGCCAGCAGTGGTGGCGGAAAGGACTACAATGAGCAGTTCTTC
CASSGGGKDYNEQFF
>TRBJ1-2|TRBV5-1|TRBD1|.
TGCGCCAGCAGCTCCTCAGGCCGGACAGGGGAGAGATTAGGCTACACCTTC
CASSSSGRTGERLGYTF
>TRBJ2-1|TRBV19|.|few
TGTGCCAGTAGTGGCGGGGGCCCTTACAATGAGCAGTTCTTC
CASSGGGPYNEQFF
>TRBJ2-1|TRBV30|TRBD2|.
TGTGCCTTACTAGCGGGGGGGTCCAATGAGCAGTTCTTC
CALLAGGSNEQFF
>TRBJ2-3|TRBV18|TRBD2|.
TGTGCCAGCTCAAAGCGGGAGGTCTCAGATACGCAGTATTTT
CASSKREVSDTQYF
>TRBJ2-1|TRBV5-1|TRBD2|.
TGCGCCAGCAGCGGACTAGCGGGAGGTCACAATGAGCAGTTCTTC
CASSGLAGGHNEQFF
>TRBJ1-5|TRBV11-2|.|.
TGTGCCAGCAGCTTGGGGGGGCAGCCCCAGCATTTT
CASSLGGQPQHF
>TRBJ1-3|TRBV29-1|.|.
TGCAGCGTTGAAAGCGGCAGGAGCTCTGGAAACACCATATATTTT
CSVESGRSSGNTIYF
>TRBJ2-5|TRBV5-1|TRBD1|.
TGCGCCAGCAGCTCCCGGACAGGGTCAGGCCAAGAGACCCAGTACTTC
CASSSRTGSGQETQYF
>TRBJ2-7|TRBV5-1|.|.
TGCGCCAGCAGCTCTCAGGGCCTCGGCGAGCAGTACTTC
CASSSQGLGEQYF
>TRBJ2-3|TRBV28|TRBD1|.
TGTGCCAGCAGTTTACGAGGGGGCTGGTACACGGATACGCAGTATTTT
CASSLRGGWYTDTQYF
>TRBJ1-5|TRBV19|.|once
TGTGCCAGTACCGGGGGTTCTCAGCCCCAGCATTTT
CASTGGSQPQHF
>TRBJ1-1|TRBV7-2|TRBD1|few
TGTGCCAGCAGCTCTACAGGGGGGATTGGCACTGAAGCTTTCTTT
CASSSTGGIGTEAFF
>TRBJ2-2|TRBV15|.|.
TGTGCCACCAGCAGAGATAAAGGGGCGAACACCGGGGAGCTGTTTTTT
CATSRDKGANTGELFF
>TRBJ1-4|TRBV6-5|.|few
TGTGCCAGCAGAAGTTCGGGTGCAACTAATGAAAAACTGTTTTTT
CASRSSGATNEKLFF
>TRBJ2-2|TRBV4-1|.|.
TGCGCCAGCAGTCGGTTTATGGGGGGGCTCGCGAACACCGGGGAGCTGTTTTTT
CASSRFMGGLANTGELFF
>TRBJ2-5|TRBV4-1|.|.
TGCGCCAGCAGCCAAGGGCACCGTCAAGAGACCCAGTACTTC
CASSQGHRQETQYF
>TRBJ2-1|TRBV5-6|.|.
TGTGCCAGCAGCTTAGGGACAAACAATGAGCAGTTCTTC
CASSLGTNNEQFF
>TRBJ1-3|TRBV18|.|.
TGTGCCAGCTCACCCCAGCAACAGTACCTCTCTGGAAACACCATATATTTT
CASSPQQQYLSGNTIYF
>TRBJ2-3|TRBV6-6|TRBD1|.
TGTGCCAGCAGGACAGGGTTAGATACGCAGTATTTT
CASRTGLDTQYF
>TRBJ1-3|TRBV9|TRBD1|.
TGTGCCAGCAGCGCTCTGGACAGGGGGCTCAACACCATATATTTT
CASSALDRGLNTIYF
>TRBJ2-1|TRBV27|.|.
TGTGCCAGCAGTTTACTACTTAGTAGCGGACCCACTGCCGAGCAGTTCTTC
CASSLLLSSGPTAEQFF
>TRBJ2-7|TRBV7-9|TRBD2|.
TGTGCCAGCAGCTTTGACCTCGTCGCGGGGGGATCCTACGAGCAGTACTTC
CASSFDLVAGGSYEQYF
>TRBJ1-4|TRBV28|.|.
TGTGCCAGCAGTTCCTACCAAGGGGCAACTAATGAAAAACTGTTTTTT
CASSSYQGATNEKLFF
>TRBJ2-3|TRBV6-5|.|.
TGTGCCAGCAGGCGTACAGGGATTGGGACAGATACGCAGTATTTT
CASRRTGIGTDTQYF
>TRBJ2-7|TRBV7-6|.|.
TGTGCCAGCAGCTTAGAATTAAACAGGGTACACGAGCAGTACTTC
CASSLELNRVHEQYF
>TRBJ1-5|TRBV10-1|TRBD1|.
TGCGCCAGCAGGGACAATTACCAGGGACAGGCGTATACTCTAAGCAATCAGCCCCAGCATTTT
CASRDNYQGQAYTLSNQPQHF
>TRBJ2-5|TRBV13|TRBD2|.
TGTGCCAGCAGCCCCGGACTAGCGGTAACTCAAGAGACCCAGTACTTC
CASSPGLAVTQETQYF
>TRBJ1-5|TRBV7-2|.|.
TGTGCCAGCAGCTTAGTGAGTCAGCCCCAGCATTTT
CASSLVSQPQHF
>TRBJ2-3|TRBV27|TRBD2|.
TGTGCCAGCAGGACTAGCGGGAATACGCAGTATTTT
CASRTSGNTQYF
>TRBJ1-5|TRBV5-1|TRBD1|once
TGCGCCAGCAGCTCCGGGACAGGGAGAGGTGGCAATCAGCCCCAGCATTTT
CASSSGTGRGGNQPQHF
>TRBJ1-4|TRBV7-9|.|.
TGTGCCAGCAGCTTAGATTTGCACGGTCCTAATGAAAAACTGTTTTTT
CASSLDLHGPNEKLFF
>TRBJ1-4|TRBV9|TRBD1|once
TGTGCCAGCAGCGACCCGGGACAGCAAAATGAAAAACTGTTTTTT
CASSDPGQQNEKLFF
>TRBJ2-2|TRBV7-2|TRBD2|once
TGTGCCAGCAGCGGGACTAGCGGGGGGCTTGGGGAGCTGTTTTTT
CASSGTSGGLGELFF
>TRBJ1-5|TRBV19|TRBD1|.
TGTGCCAGTAGGGAACAGGGGGACTCGCCCCAGCATTTT
CASREQGDSPQHF
>TRBJ1-4|TRBV6-5|TRBD1|.
TGTGCCAGCAGTTCGGGACAGGGGGCGTGGAATGAAAAACTGTTTTTT
CASSSGQGAWNEKLFF
>TRBJ2-3|TRBV9|TRBD2|.
TGTGCCAGCAGCGTTAGCGGGGGGGCAGCAACAGATACGCAGTATTTT
CASSVSGGAATDTQYF
>TRBJ2-1|TRBV2|TRBD2|few
TGTGCCAGCAGTTCGACTAGCGGGGGGATGGCCTACAATGAGCAGTTCTTC
CASSSTSGGMAYNEQFF
>TRBJ1-1|TRBV29-1|.|.
TGCAGCGTAGGACACCTTGAAGCTTTCTTT
CSVGHLEAFF
>TRBJ1-1|TRBV28|.|.
TGTGCCAGCAGTTTGAGTGGCACTGAAGCTTTCTTT
CASSLSGTEAFF
>TRBJ1-6|TRBV27|TRBD1|.
TGTGCCAGCAAAAAGACAGGGTTGGATAATTCACCCCTCCACTTT
CASKKTGLDNSPLHF
>TRBJ2-7|TRBV6-5|TRBD1|.
TGTGCCAGCAGCCCCACCTGGACAGGGGGCTACGAGCAGTACTTC
CASSPTWTGGYEQYF
>TRBJ1-5|TRBV5-8|TRBD1|.
TGTGCCAGCAGCGCGACAGGGTGGTCCCAGCATTTT
CASSATGWSQHF
>TRBJ2-7|TRBV4-1|TRBD1|.
TGCGCCAGCAGCCAGATCCCCTCGCGACAGGGTGATCACGAGCAGTACTTC
CASSQIPSRQGDHEQYF
>TRBJ1-5|TRBV2|TRBD1|.
TGTGCCAGCTCGGGACAGGGGGCCGGACAGCCCCAGCATTTT
CASSGQGAGQPQHF
>TRBJ1-2|TRBV18|.|.
TGTGCCAGCTCACCGTCGCCGGGCTATGGCTACACCTTC
CASSPSPGYGYTF
>TRBJ2-1|TRBV29-1|TRBD2|.
TGCAGCGTCCCGGCGGCGGGAGTAGACAATGAGCAGTTCTTC
CSVPAAGVDNEQFF
>TRBJ1-2|TRBV2|.|.
TGTGCCAGCAGTGAACAGGGGCCGAACCGGGGCTACACCTTC
CASSEQGPNRGYTF
>TRBJ2-7|TRBV5-6|TRBD1|.
TGTGCCAGCAGCACCGGACAGGGTGGCGAGCAGTACTTC
CASSTGQGGEQYF